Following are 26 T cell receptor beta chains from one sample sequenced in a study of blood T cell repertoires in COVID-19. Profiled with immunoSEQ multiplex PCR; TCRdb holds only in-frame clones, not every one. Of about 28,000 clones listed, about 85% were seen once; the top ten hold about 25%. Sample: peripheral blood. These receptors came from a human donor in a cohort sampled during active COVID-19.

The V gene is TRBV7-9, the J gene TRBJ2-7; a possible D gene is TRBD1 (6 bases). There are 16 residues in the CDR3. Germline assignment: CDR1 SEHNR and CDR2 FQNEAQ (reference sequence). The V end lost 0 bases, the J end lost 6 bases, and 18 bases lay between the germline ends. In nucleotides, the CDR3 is TGTGCCAGCAGCTTAGCACGTCCGACAGGTTCGGGCGAGCAGTACTTC. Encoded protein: CASSLARPTGSGEQYF.

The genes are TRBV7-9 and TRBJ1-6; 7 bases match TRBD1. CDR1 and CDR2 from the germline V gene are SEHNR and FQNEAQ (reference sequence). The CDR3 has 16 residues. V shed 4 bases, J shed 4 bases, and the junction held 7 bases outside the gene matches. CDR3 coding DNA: TGTGCCAGCAGCTCCCGACAGGGCGGGTATAATTCACCCCTCCACTTT. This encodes CASSSRQGGYNSPLHF.

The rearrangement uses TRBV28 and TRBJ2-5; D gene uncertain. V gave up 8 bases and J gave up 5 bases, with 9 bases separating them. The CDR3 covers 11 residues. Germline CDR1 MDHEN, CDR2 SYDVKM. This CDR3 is CASRFAETQYF. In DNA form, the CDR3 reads TGTGCCAGCCGCTTTGCGGAGACCCAGTACTTC.

Here the CDR3 reads CASSLAGAGQETQYF. The CDR3 bases are TGCGCCAGCAGCTTAGCGGGCGCCGGCCAAGAGACCCAGTACTTC. The J gene is TRBJ2-5, the V gene TRBV4-1; 7 bases map to TRBD2. The CDR3 loop spans 15 amino acids. The germline CDR1 and CDR2 sequences are MGHRA and YSYEKL. Unmatched junction bases numbered 7, after V lost 5 bases and J lost 1 base.

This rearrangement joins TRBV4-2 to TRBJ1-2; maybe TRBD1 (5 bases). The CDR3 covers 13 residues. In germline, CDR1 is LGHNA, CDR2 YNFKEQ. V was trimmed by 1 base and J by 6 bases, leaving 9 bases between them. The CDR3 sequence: CASSQVDNNGYTF. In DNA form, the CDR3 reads TGTGCCAGCAGCCAAGTGGACAACAATGGCTACACCTTC.

The CDR3 DNA follows: TGTGCCACCAGTGATCGTTATACAGATACGCAGTATTTT. Protein product: CATSDRYTDTQYF. The chain has TRBV24-1 and TRBJ2-3; D unresolved. The CDR3 runs to 13 residues. Germline CDR1 and CDR2: KGHDR and SFDVKD. V dropped 3 bases and J dropped 3 bases, with 6 bases sitting between them.

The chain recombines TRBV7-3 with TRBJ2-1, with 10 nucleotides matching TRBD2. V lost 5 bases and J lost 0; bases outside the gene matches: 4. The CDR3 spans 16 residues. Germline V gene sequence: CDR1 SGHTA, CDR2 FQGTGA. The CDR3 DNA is TGTGCCAGCAGCCCAATAGCGGGGGGCTCCTACAATGAGCAGTTCTTC. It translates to CASSPIAGGSYNEQFF.

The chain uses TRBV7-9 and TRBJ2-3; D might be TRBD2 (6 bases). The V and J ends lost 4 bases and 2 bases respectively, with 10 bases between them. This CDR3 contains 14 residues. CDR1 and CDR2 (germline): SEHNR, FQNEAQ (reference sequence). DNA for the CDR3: TGTGCCAGCAGCTGGGCGGGGTTCACAGATACGCAGTATTTT. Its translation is CASSWAGFTDTQYF.

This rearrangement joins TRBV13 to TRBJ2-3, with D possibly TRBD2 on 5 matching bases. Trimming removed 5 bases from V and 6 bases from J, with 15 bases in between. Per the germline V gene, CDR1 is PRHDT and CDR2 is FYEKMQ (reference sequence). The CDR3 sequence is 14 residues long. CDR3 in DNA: TGTGCCAGCAGCCGGTGGCTGGGCGGGGATACGCAGTATTTT. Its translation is CASSRWLGGDTQYF.

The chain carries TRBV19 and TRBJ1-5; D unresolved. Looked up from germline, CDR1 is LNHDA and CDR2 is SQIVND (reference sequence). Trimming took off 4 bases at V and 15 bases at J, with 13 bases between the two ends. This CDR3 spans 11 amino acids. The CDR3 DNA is TGTGCCAGTAGTACAAACAATGAGCGGCATTTT. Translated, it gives CASSTNNERHF.

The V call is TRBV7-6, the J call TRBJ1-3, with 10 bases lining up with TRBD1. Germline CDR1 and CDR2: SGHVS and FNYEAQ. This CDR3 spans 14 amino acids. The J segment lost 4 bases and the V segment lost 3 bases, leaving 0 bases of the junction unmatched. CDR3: CASSLTGGGNTIYF. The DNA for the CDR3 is TGTGCCAGCAGCTTGACAGGGGGCGGAAACACCATATATTTT. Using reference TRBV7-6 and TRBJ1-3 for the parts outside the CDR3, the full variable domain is GAGVSQSPRYKVTKRGQDVALRCDPISGHVSLYWYRQALGQGPEFLTYFNYEAQQDKSGLPNDRFSAERPEGSISTLTIQRTEQRDSAMYRCASSLTGGGNTIYFGEGSWLTVV.

The CDR3 nucleotides are TGTGCCAGCAGCCAGGCCATTAGCAATCAGCCCCAGCATTTT. Its translation is CASSQAISNQPQHF. This chain connects TRBV3-1 (or the pseudogene TRBV3-2) to TRBJ1-5; D is ambiguous. V was trimmed by 3 bases and J by 0 bases, leaving 6 bases between them. The CDR3 is 14 amino acids. Germline assignment: CDR1 LGHDT and CDR2 YNNKEL (reference sequence).

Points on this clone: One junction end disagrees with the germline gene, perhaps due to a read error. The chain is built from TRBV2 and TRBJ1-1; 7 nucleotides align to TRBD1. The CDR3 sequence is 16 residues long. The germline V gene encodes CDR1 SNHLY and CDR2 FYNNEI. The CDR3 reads CASSEVNRGRNTEAFF. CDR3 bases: TGTGCCAGCAGCGAAGTTAACAGGGGCCGGAACACTGAAGCTTTCTTT.

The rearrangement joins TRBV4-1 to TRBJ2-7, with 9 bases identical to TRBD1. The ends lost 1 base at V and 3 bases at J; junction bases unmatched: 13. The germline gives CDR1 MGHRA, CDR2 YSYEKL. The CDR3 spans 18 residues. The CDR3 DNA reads TGCGCCAGCAGCCAAGGATGGGGTGTGGGGACAGGGCGCTACGAGCAGTACTTC. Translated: CASSQGWGVGTGRYEQYF.

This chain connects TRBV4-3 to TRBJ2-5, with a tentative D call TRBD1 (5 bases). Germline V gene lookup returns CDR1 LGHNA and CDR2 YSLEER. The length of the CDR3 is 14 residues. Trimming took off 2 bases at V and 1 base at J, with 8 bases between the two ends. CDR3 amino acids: CASSQFDSQETQYF. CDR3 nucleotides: TGCGCCAGCAGCCAATTCGACAGCCAAGAGACCCAGTACTTC.

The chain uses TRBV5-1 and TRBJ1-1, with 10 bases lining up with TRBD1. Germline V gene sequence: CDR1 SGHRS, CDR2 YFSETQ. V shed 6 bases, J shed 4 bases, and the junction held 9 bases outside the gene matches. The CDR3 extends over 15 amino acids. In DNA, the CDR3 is TGCGCCAGCACCAAAAGACAGGGGGCAGGCACTGAAGCTTTCTTT. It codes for CASTKRQGAGTEAFF. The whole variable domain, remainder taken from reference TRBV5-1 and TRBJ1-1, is KAGVTQTPRYLIKTRGQQVTLSCSPISGHRSVSWYQQTPGQGLQFLFEYFSETQRNKGNFPGRFSGRQFSNSRSEMNVSTLELGDSALYLCASTKRQGAGTEAFFGQGTRLTVV.

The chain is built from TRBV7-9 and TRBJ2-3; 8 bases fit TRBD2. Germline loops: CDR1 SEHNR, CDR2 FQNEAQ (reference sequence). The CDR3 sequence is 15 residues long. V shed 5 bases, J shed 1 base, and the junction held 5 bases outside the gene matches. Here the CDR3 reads CASSKSGGRTDTQYF. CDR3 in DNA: TGTGCCAGCAGCAAGAGCGGGGGTCGCACAGATACGCAGTATTTT.

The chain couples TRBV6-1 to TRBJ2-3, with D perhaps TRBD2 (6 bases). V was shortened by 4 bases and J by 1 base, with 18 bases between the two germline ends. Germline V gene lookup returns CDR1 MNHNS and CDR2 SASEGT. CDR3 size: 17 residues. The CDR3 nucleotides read TGTGCCAGCAGTGCTTCTCCCACGGGCGGGGGCACAGATACGCAGTATTTT. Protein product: CASSASPTGGGTDTQYF.

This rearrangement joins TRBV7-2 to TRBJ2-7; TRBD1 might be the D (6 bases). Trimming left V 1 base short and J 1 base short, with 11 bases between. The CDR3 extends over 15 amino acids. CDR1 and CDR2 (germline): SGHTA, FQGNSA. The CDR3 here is CASSLEGQGSYEQYF. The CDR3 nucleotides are TGTGCCAGCAGCTTAGAAGGCCAGGGGTCCTACGAGCAGTACTTC.

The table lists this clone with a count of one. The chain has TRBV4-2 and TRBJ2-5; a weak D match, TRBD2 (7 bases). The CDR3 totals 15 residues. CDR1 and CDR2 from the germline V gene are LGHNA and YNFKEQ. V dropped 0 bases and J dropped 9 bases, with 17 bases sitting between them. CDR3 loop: CASSQDWAGAGPQYF. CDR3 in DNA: TGTGCCAGCAGCCAAGACTGGGCGGGGGCCGGACCCCAGTACTTC.

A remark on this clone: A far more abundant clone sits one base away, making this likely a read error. CDR3 bases: TGTGCTTGTGGTTTGTCCACTCTAGCGGAGACCCAGTACTTC. Its protein product is CACGLSTLAETQYF. The rearrangement joins TRBV12-5 to TRBJ2-5; D possibly corresponds to TRBD2 (6 bases). The CDR3 is made up of 14 amino acids. Per the germline V gene, CDR1 is LGHNT and CDR2 is FRNRAP. Together with reference TRBV12-5 and TRBJ2-5, the CDR3 gives the full variable domain: DARVTQTPRHKVTEMGQEVTMRCQPILGHNTVFWYRQTMMQGLELLAYFRNRAPLDDSGMPKDRFSAEMPDATLATLKIQPSEPRDSAVYFCACGLSTLAETQYFGPGTRLLVL.

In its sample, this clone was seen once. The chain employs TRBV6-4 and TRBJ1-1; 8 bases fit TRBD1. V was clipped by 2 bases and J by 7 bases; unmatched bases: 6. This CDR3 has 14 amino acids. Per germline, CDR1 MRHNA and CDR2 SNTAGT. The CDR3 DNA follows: TGTGCCAGCAGTGACCGGACAGGGAGGGGTGAAGCTTTCTTT. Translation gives CASSDRTGRGEAFF.

The CDR3 sequence: CATSQNRGPGYTF. The CDR3 bases are TGTGCCACCAGTCAGAACAGGGGGCCTGGCTACACCTTC. V usage is TRBV24-1 and J usage is TRBJ1-2, with 9 bases aligning to TRBD1. This CDR3 region has 13 residues. CDR1 KGHDR and CDR2 SFDVKD come from the germline V gene. V shed 6 bases and J 7 bases; nucleotides not matched to a gene: 5.

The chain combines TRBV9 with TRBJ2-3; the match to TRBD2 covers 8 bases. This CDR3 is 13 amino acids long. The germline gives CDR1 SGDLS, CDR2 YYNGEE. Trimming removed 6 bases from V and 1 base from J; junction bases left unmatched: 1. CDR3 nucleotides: TGTGCCAGCAAGACTAGCGGCACAGATACGCAGTATTTT. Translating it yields CASKTSGTDTQYF. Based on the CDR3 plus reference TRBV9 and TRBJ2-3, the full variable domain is DSGVTQTPKHLITATGQRVTLRCSPRSGDLSVYWYQQSLDQGLQFLIQYYNGEERAKGNILERFSAQQFPDLHSELNLSSLELGDSALYFCASKTSGTDTQYFGPGTRLTVL.

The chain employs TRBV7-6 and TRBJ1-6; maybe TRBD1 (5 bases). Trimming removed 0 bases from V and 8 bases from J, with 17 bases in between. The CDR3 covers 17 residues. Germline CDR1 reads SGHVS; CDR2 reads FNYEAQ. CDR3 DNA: TGTGCCAGCAGCTTAGCGGGACTCGGGCAGGTTGATTCACCCCTCCACTTT. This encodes CASSLAGLGQVDSPLHF.

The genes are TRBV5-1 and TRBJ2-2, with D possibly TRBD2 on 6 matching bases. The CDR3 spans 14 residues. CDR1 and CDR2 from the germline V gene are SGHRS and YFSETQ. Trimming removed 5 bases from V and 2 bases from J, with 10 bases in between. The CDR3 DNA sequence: TGCGCCAGCAGGGAGGGGTTTAACACCGGGGAGCTGTTTTTT. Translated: CASREGFNTGELFF.